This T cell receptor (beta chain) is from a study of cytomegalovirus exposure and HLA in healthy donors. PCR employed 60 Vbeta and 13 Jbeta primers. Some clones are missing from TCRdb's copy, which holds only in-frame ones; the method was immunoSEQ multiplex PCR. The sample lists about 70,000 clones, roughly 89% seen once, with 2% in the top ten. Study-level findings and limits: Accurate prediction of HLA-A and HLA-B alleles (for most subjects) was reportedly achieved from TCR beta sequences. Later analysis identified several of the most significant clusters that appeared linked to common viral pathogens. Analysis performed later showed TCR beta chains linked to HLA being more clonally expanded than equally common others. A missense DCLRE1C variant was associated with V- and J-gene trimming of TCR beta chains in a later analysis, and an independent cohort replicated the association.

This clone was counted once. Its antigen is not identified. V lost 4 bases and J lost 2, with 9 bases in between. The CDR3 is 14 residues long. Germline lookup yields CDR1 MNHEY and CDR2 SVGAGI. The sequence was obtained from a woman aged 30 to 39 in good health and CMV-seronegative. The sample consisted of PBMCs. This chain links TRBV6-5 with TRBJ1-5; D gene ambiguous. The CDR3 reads CASSSRRGNQPQHF. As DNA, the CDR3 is TGTGCCAGCAGTTCCCGGCGGGGCAATCAGCCCCAGCATTTT.